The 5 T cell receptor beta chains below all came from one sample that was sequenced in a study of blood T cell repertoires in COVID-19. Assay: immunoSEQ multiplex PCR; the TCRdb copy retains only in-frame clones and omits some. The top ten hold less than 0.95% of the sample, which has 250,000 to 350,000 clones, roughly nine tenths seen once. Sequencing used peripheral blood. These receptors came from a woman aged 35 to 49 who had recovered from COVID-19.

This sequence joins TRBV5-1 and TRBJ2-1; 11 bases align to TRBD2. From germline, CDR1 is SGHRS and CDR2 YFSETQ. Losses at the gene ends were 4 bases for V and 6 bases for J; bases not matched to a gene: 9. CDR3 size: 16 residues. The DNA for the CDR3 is TGCGCCAGCAGCCCTCACACAGGGACTAGCGGCAATGAGCAGTTCTTC. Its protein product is CASSPHTGTSGNEQFF.

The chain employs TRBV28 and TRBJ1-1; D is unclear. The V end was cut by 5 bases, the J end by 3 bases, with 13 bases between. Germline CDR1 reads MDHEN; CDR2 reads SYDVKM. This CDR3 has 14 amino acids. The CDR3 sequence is CASSQGSSYTEAFF. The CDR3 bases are TGTGCCAGCAGTCAAGGGAGTAGTTACACTGAAGCTTTCTTT.

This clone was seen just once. The CDR3 sequence: CASSLVWGQDYNEQFF. The CDR3 nucleotides are TGTGCCAGCAGCTTGGTTTGGGGACAGGATTACAATGAGCAGTTCTTC. The gene calls are TRBV11-2 and TRBJ2-1; 8 positions agree with TRBD1. Germline V CDR1 and CDR2: SGHAT, FQNNGV. The CDR3 covers 16 residues. Trimming at V came to 3 bases and at J to 4 bases, leaving 8 bases not matched to a gene.

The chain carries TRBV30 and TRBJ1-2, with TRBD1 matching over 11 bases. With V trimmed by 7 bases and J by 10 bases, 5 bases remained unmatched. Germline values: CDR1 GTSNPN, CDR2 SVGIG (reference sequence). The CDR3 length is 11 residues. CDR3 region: CAFPGQGVYTF. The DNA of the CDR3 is TGTGCCTTCCCGGGACAGGGGGTCTACACCTTC.

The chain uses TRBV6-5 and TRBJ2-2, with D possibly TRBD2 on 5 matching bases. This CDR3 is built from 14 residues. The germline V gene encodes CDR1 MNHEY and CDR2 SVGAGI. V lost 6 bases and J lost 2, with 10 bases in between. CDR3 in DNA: TGTGCCAGCAGCTCTCTAGCAAACACCGGGGAGCTGTTTTTT. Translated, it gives CASSSLANTGELFF.